The entry that follows covers one T cell receptor beta chain sequence. Its specific antigen is unknown. No base quality information exists; no much larger clone differs at one position. In the germline V gene, CDR1 corresponds to SGHVS and CDR2 to FQNEAQ. Spanning cysteine to phenylalanine, the CDR3 consists of 17 amino acids. CDR3 DNA is the only sequence kept; it has 51 bases, read in frame from the first base. The junction carries 17 bases between V and J, which are trimmed by 2 bases and 2 bases respectively. These data originate in a study of T cells after yellow fever vaccination (dated by TCRdb to the late 2010s). General notes on the study: Libraries from fractions with low cell numbers were prepared with the SMART-Seq v4 Ultra Low Input RNA kit. Two healthy male donors, one aged 18 to 30 and one aged 30 to 40 years, made up the cohort. Bulk TCR alpha and beta repertoires were sequenced longitudinally to track T-cell clones before and after primary and booster YFV17D yellow fever vaccination. Blood was collected at multiple timepoints before and after primary and secondary immunization, and bulk PBMC replicates and cell subsets were isolated.

TCR cDNA was synthesized by 5'RACE template switching, through which a universal primer site and unique molecular identifiers were introduced. Priming for cDNA synthesis came from both the TCR alpha and TCR beta constant segments. Libraries were amplified in two PCR steps, with sample barcodes and sequencing adapters added in the second step. Sequencing of libraries was performed on Illumina HiSeq 2500 (2x100 bp) or NovaSeq (2x150 bp). Per the authors' processing: Reads were demultiplexed and collapsed into UMI consensus sequences with MIGEC, and V(D)J alignment was performed with MiXCR. Vaccine-responding clonotypes were identified with edgeR using replicate PBMC samples, with FDR below 0.01 and a log2 fold change above 5 up to day 15 being required. Each bulk clonotype was labeled CD4 or CD8 based on which sequenced repertoire, CD4 or CD8, contained the clonotype at higher abundance. TCRdb passed the public sequencing reads through fastp at Q25 and MiXCR, retaining productive beta sequences. Duplicate CDR3 protein sequences are folded into a single record with the most common DNA and genes. V and J calls and clone size were set by TCRdb, not the authors. The sample table contains around 230,000 distinct CDR3 sequences; only one count was recorded for approximately 6.7% of them. The biggest ten clones account for roughly 1% of the sample.

Beyond this particular receptor, the publication reports: Because only two donors were included in the study, the extent to which the findings can be generalized is limited. The secondary T-cell response was weaker than the primary response but faster, peaking on day 5 instead of day 15. After the booster, most of the clones that had expanded following primary vaccination were detected again (roughly 97% of CD4 and around 90% of CD8), which suggests that memory was broadly maintained. A small share of clonotypes occurred in both CD4 and CD8 compartments, likely arising from convergent recombination. Computational filtering was needed because FACS-sorted repertoires could contain abundant contaminating clonotypes from the bulk population.

The sample's treatment or condition label, in plain terms: live attenuated yellow fever vaccine strain. A standard Ficoll-Paque protocol was used to isolate PBMCs from peripheral blood. Dynabeads CD4 and CD8 positive selection kits were used to isolate the CD4 and CD8 T-cell fractions. RNA was extracted with TriZol from bulk PBMCs, CD4 and CD8 fractions, and dextramer-positive and dextramer-negative fractions. The clonotype was recovered from a man in his thirties or forties who received the YFV17D yellow fever vaccine. The rearranged segments are TRBV7-8 and TRBJ2-3, with the D gene call left open. Sequencing was performed on CD4+ T cells sorted from PBMCs, taken on the day of the yellow fever booster vaccination. The CDR3 protein sequence reads: CASSLSGSPILTDTQYF. The nucleotide sequence is TGTGCCAGCAGCTTATCGGGCAGCCCGATACTCACAGATACGCAGTATTTT.